This T cell receptor (beta chain) was retrieved from a study of T-cell reconstitution after alpha-beta-depleted transplantation in children. Notes on the study in general: Among T cells one year after transplant, newly produced cells accounted for most counts and diversity. Expanded graft clones numbering several hundred reportedly gave rise to alpha-beta T cells about two months after transplant. Surviving thymic progenitors and recipient T cells were the source of high TCRbeta diversity at day 60 in some patients.

Comments on this clonotype: No antigen is known for it.

The CDR3 spans 15 residues. The V end was cut by 4 bases, the J end by 1 base, with 11 bases between. CDR1 is SGDLS, CDR2 YYNGEE, per germline. Unique molecular identifiers tagged the TCRbeta library. TCRdb reprocessed the PCR reads with MiXCR, giving one entry per CDR3 protein. The sample lists hundreds of thousands of distinct CDR3 sequences, approximately 12% occurring once. This sequence was found in a male patient between 5 and 17 years old who had a stem cell transplant for acute myeloid leukemia, so the T cells may come from the graft donor. The sequencing used PBMCs, mostly from graft donor cells, collected 360 days after TCRalphabeta/CD19-depleted stem cell transplant. The J gene is TRBJ2-2, the V gene TRBV9; the D gene is possibly TRBD1 (6 bases). DNA for the CDR3: TGTGCCAGCAGCATCCTAGGGGGGAACACCGGGGAGCTGTTTTTT. This codes for CASSILGGNTGELFF.